Presented here are 22 T cell receptor beta chains from one specimen sequenced in a study of cytomegalovirus exposure and HLA in healthy donors. 60 Vbeta and 13 Jbeta primers were used in PCR. Method: immunoSEQ multiplex PCR; TCRdb's copy keeps in-frame clones and lacks some. This sample has roughly 250,000 clones, with 84% found just once. The specimen sequenced was PBMCs. The source is a woman aged 40 to 55 in good health and CMV-seropositive.

J is TRBJ2-2 and V is TRBV9; 7 nucleotides align to TRBD2. V was clipped by 4 bases and J by 1 base; unmatched bases: 7. Germline V CDR1 and CDR2: SGDLS, YYNGEE. There are 16 residues in the CDR3. The CDR3 region is CASSPGIAGNTGELFF. CDR3 nucleotides: TGTGCCAGCAGCCCTGGGATAGCGGGGAACACCGGGGAGCTGTTTTTT.

The V call is TRBV13, the J call TRBJ2-1; 7 nucleotides align to TRBD2. Germline V gives CDR1 PRHDT, CDR2 FYEKMQ (reference sequence). Trimming cost V 2 bases and J 2 bases; bases outside gene matches: 3. The CDR3 runs to 15 residues. The DNA of the CDR3 is TGTGCCAGCAGCTTACGGCTAGCGGCCTACAATGAGCAGTTCTTC. Protein: CASSLRLAAYNEQFF.

V gene TRBV7-8 combines with J gene TRBJ2-7, with 13 bases that match TRBD2. Germline CDR1 is SGHVS and CDR2 is FQNEAQ. J gave up 9 bases and V 5 bases, and 10 bases lay outside the gene matches. The CDR3 runs to 15 residues. The CDR3 loop reads CASSPRTSGSWGQYF. DNA for the CDR3: TGTGCCAGCAGCCCGAGGACTAGCGGGAGTTGGGGGCAGTACTTC.

The chain is built from TRBV11-2 and TRBJ2-7; TRBD2 is a possible D gene (6 bases). Germline V gene data show CDR1 as SGHAT and CDR2 as FQNNGV. Deletions cut 1 base from V and 7 bases from J, with 11 bases between. The CDR3 sequence is 13 residues long. Here the CDR3 DNA reads TGTGCCAGCAGCTTAGCCCCGGCGGGGGAGCAGTACTTC. Its protein product is CASSLAPAGEQYF.

Worth noting for this clone: Within the sample, other DNA sequences also encode this same CDR3. The chain joins TRBV28 to TRBJ2-5; TRBD2 aligns across 7 bases. The tail of the sequence fits TRBJ2-7 better, so the J call may be wrong. This CDR3 contains 13 residues. Germline V gene lookup returns CDR1 MDHEN and CDR2 SYDVKM. CDR3 coding DNA: TGTGCCAGCAGATCGACTAGCTACTACGAGCAGTACTTC. Protein product: CASRSTSYYEQYF.

The chain uses TRBV18 and TRBJ2-7; D ambiguous. The CDR3 totals 14 residues. Per the germline V gene, CDR1 is KGHSH and CDR2 is LQKENI. V was shortened by 4 bases and J by 7 bases, with 17 bases between the two germline ends. Written as DNA, the CDR3 is TGTGCCAGCTCACAACCGGGCTCCCGAGAAGAGCAGTACTTC. It specifies CASSQPGSREEQYF.

This chain links TRBV9 with TRBJ1-2; D remains unclear. The CDR3 is 15 residues long. Germline V gives CDR1 SGDLS, CDR2 YYNGEE. Trimming cost V 4 bases and J 2 bases, with 15 bases left between them. In nucleotides, the CDR3 is TGTGCCAGCAGCCCTATCCCCGGGGTAAACTATGGCTACACCTTC. Amino acid sequence: CASSPIPGVNYGYTF.

The V and J genes are TRBV27 and TRBJ2-7; 9 nucleotides match TRBD1. Germline CDR1 is MNHEY and CDR2 is SMNVEV (reference sequence). This CDR3 is built from 15 residues. With 5 bases clipped from V and 0 bases from J, the junction kept 5 bases outside the gene matches. CDR3 coding DNA: TGTGCCAGCAGTGTTACAGGGGGCAGCTCCTACGAGCAGTACTTC. Its translation: CASSVTGGSSYEQYF.

The gene calls are TRBV7-9 and TRBJ1-4; a possible D gene is TRBD1 (6 bases). The CDR3 has 16 residues. Between the trimmed V and J ends, which lost 1 base and 8 bases, there was a span of 17 bases. The germline V gene encodes CDR1 SEHNR and CDR2 FQNEAQ (reference sequence). As DNA, the CDR3 is TGTGCCAGCAGCTTAGGATCACAGGGCCCAAGGGAAAAACTGTTTTTT. Protein: CASSLGSQGPREKLFF.

About this clone: The sample carries other DNA sequences with the same CDR3. This sequence joins TRBV6-4 and TRBJ2-3; D gene uncertain. CDR3 size: 12 residues. The germline V gene has CDR1 MRHNA and CDR2 SNTAGT. Deletions cut 0 bases from V and 12 bases from J, with 10 bases between. CDR3 coding DNA: TGTGCCAGCAGTGACTCTGGTAGTCCCCAGTATTTT. Translated, it gives CASSDSGSPQYF.

The V call is TRBV19, the J call TRBJ2-1; a weak D match, TRBD2 (5 bases). The germline gives CDR1 LNHDA, CDR2 SQIVND (reference sequence). Between the trimmed V and J ends, which lost 11 bases and 0 bases, there was a span of 17 bases. This CDR3 comprises 15 residues. CDR3 in amino acids: CAARPNGVSYNEQFF. CDR3 DNA sequence: TGTGCCGCAAGGCCCAACGGGGTCTCCTACAATGAGCAGTTCTTC.

The V call is TRBV4-3, the J call TRBJ1-2; a possible D gene is TRBD1 (5 bases). Germline V gene sequence: CDR1 LGHNA, CDR2 YSLEER. The CDR3 totals 13 residues. V shed 4 bases and J shed 4 bases, with 10 bases lying between them. The CDR3 sequence: CASSLEGSYGYTF. The CDR3 nucleotides read TGCGCCAGCAGCCTGGAGGGGAGCTATGGCTACACCTTC.

The chain uses TRBV6-5 and TRBJ2-5; 7 bases agree with TRBD2. The germline CDR1 and CDR2 sequences are MNHEY and SVGAGI. This CDR3 comprises 14 residues. With 5 bases clipped from V and 1 base from J, the junction kept 4 bases outside the gene matches. CDR3 sequence: CASSGRGVQETQYF. The CDR3 DNA is TGTGCCAGCAGTGGGAGGGGAGTCCAAGAGACCCAGTACTTC.

The chain carries TRBV28 and TRBJ2-6, with D unresolved. Trimming removed 7 bases from V and 0 bases from J, with 13 bases in between. The CDR3 runs to 16 residues. Germline CDR1 and CDR2: MDHEN and SYDVKM. The CDR3 nucleotides are TGTGCCAGCACCTCCAAGCGAATCTCTGGGGCCAACGTCCTGACTTTC. Protein sequence: CASTSKRISGANVLTF.

The rearrangement links TRBV30 to TRBJ1-5, with a possible D match to TRBD1 (6 bases). The CDR3 has 14 residues. V shed 0 bases and J shed 9 bases, with 15 bases lying between them. Germline V gene sequence: CDR1 GTSNPN, CDR2 SVGIG (reference sequence). CDR3 DNA: TGTGCCTGGAGTGTTGGCAGGGGAAAAGGGCCCCAGCATTTT. It is translated as CAWSVGRGKGPQHF.

The gene calls are TRBV5-6 and TRBJ2-1; possibly TRBD1 for D (5 bases). The germline V and J ends were trimmed by 2 bases and 6 bases, with 12 bases remaining between them. CDR1 is SGHDT and CDR2 is YYEEEE in the germline V gene. The CDR3 spans 14 residues. Here the CDR3 reads CASSFGALSNEQFF. CDR3 DNA sequence: TGTGCCAGCAGCTTTGGGGCCTTAAGCAATGAGCAGTTCTTC. The whole variable domain, remainder taken from reference TRBV5-6 and TRBJ2-1, is DAGVTQSPTHLIKTRGQQVTLRCSPKSGHDTVSWYQQALGQGPQFIFQYYEEEERQRGNFPDRFSGHQFPNYSSELNVNALLLGDSALYLCASSFGALSNEQFFGPGTRLTVL.

This rearrangement joins TRBV7-9 to TRBJ1-6; D is undetermined. This CDR3 has 12 amino acids. Germline V CDR1 and CDR2: SEHNR, FQNEAQ (reference sequence). Trimming took off 3 bases at V and 13 bases at J, with 10 bases between the two ends. For the CDR3, the DNA is TGTGCCAGCAGCTTGTCAGCTAGTCCCCTCCACTTT. Translating gives CASSLSASPLHF.

J is TRBJ2-7 and V is TRBV5-1; D is unclear. Trimming took off 4 bases at V and 0 bases at J, with 8 bases between the two ends. Looked up from germline, CDR1 is SGHRS and CDR2 is YFSETQ. The CDR3 is 13 amino acids. The CDR3 spells CASSRTTSYEQYF. CDR3 DNA sequence: TGCGCCAGCAGCCGCACTACCTCCTACGAGCAGTACTTC.

CDR3 bases: TGCGCCAGCAGCCAAGTCGCGGGTCCTAGACTGTCCTCCTACAATGAGCAGTTCTTC. This translates into CASSQVAGPRLSSYNEQFF. The rearrangement joins TRBV4-3 to TRBJ2-1, with D possibly being TRBD2 (5 bases). In germline, CDR1 is LGHNA, CDR2 YSLEER. V gave up 1 base and J gave up 0 bases, with 19 bases separating them. The CDR3 consists of 19 residues.

This chain joins TRBV7-2 and TRBJ2-2; perhaps TRBD2 as D (5 bases). The CDR3 runs to 15 residues. V lost 5 bases and J 5 bases, leaving 15 bases between the germline ends. Germline V CDR1 and CDR2: SGHTA, FQGNSA. The CDR3 DNA reads TGTGCCAGCAGCGTTCAATCAAGACTAACCGGGGAGCTGTTTTTT. This translates into CASSVQSRLTGELFF.

The V and J genes are TRBV19 and TRBJ2-5, with 13 bases matching TRBD2. Looked up from germline, CDR1 is LNHDA and CDR2 is SQIVND (reference sequence). The CDR3 totals 15 residues. J lost 4 bases, V lost 9 bases, and 8 bases had no gene match. The CDR3 bases are TGTGCCAGCCGGACTAGCGGGAGTTTAGGAGAGACCCAGTACTTC. It specifies CASRTSGSLGETQYF.

V is TRBV9 and J is TRBJ2-7, with 7 bases fitting TRBD1. This CDR3 contains 14 residues. CDR1 and CDR2 from the germline V gene are SGDLS and YYNGEE. The V segment lost 0 bases and the J segment 1 base; nucleotides outside the gene matches: 1. The CDR3, as DNA: TGTGCCAGCAGCGTAGGGGACAGATCCTACGAGCAGTACTTC. It specifies CASSVGDRSYEQYF.